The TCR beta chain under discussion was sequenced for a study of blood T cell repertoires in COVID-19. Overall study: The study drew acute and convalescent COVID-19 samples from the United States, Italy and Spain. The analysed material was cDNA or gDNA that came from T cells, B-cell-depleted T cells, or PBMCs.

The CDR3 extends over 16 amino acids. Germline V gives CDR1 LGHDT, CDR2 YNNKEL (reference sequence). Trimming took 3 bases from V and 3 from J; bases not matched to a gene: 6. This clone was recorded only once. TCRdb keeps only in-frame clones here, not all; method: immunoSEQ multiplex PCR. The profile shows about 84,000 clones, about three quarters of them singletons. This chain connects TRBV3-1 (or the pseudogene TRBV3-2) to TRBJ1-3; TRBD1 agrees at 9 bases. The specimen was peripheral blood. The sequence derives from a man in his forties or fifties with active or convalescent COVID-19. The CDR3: CASSHENRGLGNTIYF. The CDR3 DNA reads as TGTGCCAGCAGCCACGAAAACAGGGGGCTTGGAAACACCATATATTTT.